This TCR beta chain was profiled in a study of blood T cell repertoires in COVID-19. Turning to the study itself: Spain, Italy and the United States supplied samples that represented acute and convalescent COVID-19. T cells, B-cell-depleted T cells, or PBMCs provided the cDNA or gDNA that served as material.

Deletions cut 0 bases from V and 0 bases from J, with 5 bases between. The CDR3 extends over 15 amino acids. Germline V gene sequence: CDR1 LNHNV, CDR2 YYDKDF (reference sequence). As handled by the study authors: Researchers report that nucleated cell counts were estimated from reference gene primer amplification. Sequenced by immunoSEQ multiplex PCR; TCRdb stores in-frame clones only, minus some. D and trimming come from the DNA, and the V and J calls and clone size come from that table. This sample yields about 200,000 clones, of which around 86% are seen a single time; 5.1% belongs to the top ten.

The sequence was collected from a human donor in a cohort sampled during active COVID-19. Sequencing was performed on peripheral blood. The chain joins TRBV15 to TRBJ2-2; no definite D call. The CDR3 here is CATSRESANTGELFF. CDR3 in DNA: TGTGCCACCAGCAGAGAGAGCGCGAACACCGGGGAGCTGTTTTTT. Full variable domain (missing parts from reference TRBV15 and TRBJ2-2): DAMVIQNPRYQVTQFGKPVTLSCSQTLNHNVMYWYQQKSSQAPKLLFHYYDKDFNNEADTPDNFQSRRPNTSFCFLDIRSPGLGDTAMYLCATSRESANTGELFFGEGSRLTVL.